A single sample is the source of the 11 T cell receptor beta chains below, sequenced in a study of T cell responses to AZD1222 COVID-19 vaccine. The table came from immunoSEQ multiplex PCR; TCRdb's copy has only in-frame clones and leaves some out. The repertoire consists of over 120,000 clones, with approximately 89% occurring once and the leading ten covering roughly 1.7%. This material consisted of peripheral blood, taken 28 days after the second AZD1222 dose. Receptor source: an adult who received the AZD1222 COVID-19 vaccine.

CDR3 bases: TGTGCCTGGAGCTGGGGGGACTTACCAGGAAACACCATATATTTT. Translated, it gives CAWSWGDLPGNTIYF. The chain links TRBV30 to TRBJ1-3; a weak D match, TRBD1 (5 bases). Germline CDR1 is GTSNPN and CDR2 is SVGIG (reference sequence). Trimming pared 3 bases from V and 4 bases from J, leaving 16 bases between. The CDR3 sequence is 15 residues long.

The V gene is TRBV4-3, the J gene TRBJ2-5; D unclear. V was cut by 0 bases and J by 9 bases, with 14 bases left in between. The CDR3 is 14 amino acids. In germline, CDR1 is LGHNA, CDR2 YSLEER. The CDR3 DNA sequence: TGCGCCAGCAGCCAAGATATAACAGAAAGGGCCCAGTACTTC. It encodes CASSQDITERAQYF.

The chain couples TRBV18 to TRBJ2-7; D gene unclear. CDR1 and CDR2 from the germline V gene are KGHSH and LQKENI. The CDR3 covers 13 residues. V gave up 0 bases and J gave up 3 bases, with 6 bases separating them. The CDR3: CASSPPGNYEQYF. The CDR3, as DNA: TGTGCCAGCTCACCACCAGGGAACTACGAGCAGTACTTC.

The chain couples TRBV24-1 to TRBJ1-1; tentatively, D is TRBD1 (6 bases). Trimming left V 3 bases short and J 1 base short, with 11 bases between. There are 15 residues in the CDR3. The germline V gene encodes CDR1 KGHDR and CDR2 SFDVKD. The CDR3 DNA reads as TGTGCCACCAGTGATGGGGGACATAAGAACACTGAAGCTTTCTTT. Translating it yields CATSDGGHKNTEAFF.

V is TRBV2 and J is TRBJ2-7; D remains ambiguous. Deletions cut 2 bases from V and 2 bases from J, with 10 bases between. CDR3 length: 14 residues. Germline loops: CDR1 SNHLY, CDR2 FYNNEI. Here the CDR3 reads CASSEFKSPYEQYF. DNA for the CDR3: TGTGCCAGCAGTGAATTTAAGTCACCCTACGAGCAGTACTTC. Filled out from reference TRBV2 and TRBJ2-7, the complete variable domain reads EPEVTQTPSHQVTQMGQEVILRCVPISNHLYFYWYRQILGQKVEFLVSFYNNEISEKSEIFDDQFSVERPDGSNFTLKIRSTKLEDSAMYFCASSEFKSPYEQYFGPGTRLTVT.

V and J are TRBV24-1 and TRBJ2-5, with D unresolved. The V gene lost 1 base and the J gene lost 8 bases, with 13 bases spanning the gap. This CDR3 spans 14 amino acids. CDR1 and CDR2 from the germline V gene are KGHDR and SFDVKD. CDR3 residues: CATSDFEGGPTQYF. The CDR3 nucleotides read TGTGCCACCAGTGATTTTGAAGGCGGCCCTACCCAGTACTTC.

This clone has only one observation. The chain employs TRBV3-1 (or the pseudogene TRBV3-2) and TRBJ1-2; D unclear. Germline values: CDR1 LGHDT, CDR2 YNNKEL (reference sequence). This CDR3 region has 15 residues. The V gene lost 0 bases and the J gene lost 7 bases, with 15 bases spanning the gap. This chain's CDR3 is CASSQEPGFAGGYTF. In DNA form, the CDR3 reads TGTGCCAGCAGCCAAGAGCCGGGGTTCGCGGGTGGCTACACCTTC.

The chain carries TRBV19 and TRBJ2-1; a possible D gene is TRBD2 (5 bases). Germline CDR1 reads LNHDA; CDR2 reads SQIVND (reference sequence). The CDR3 spans 16 residues. With 10 bases removed from V and 4 bases from J, the gap between germline ends came to 23 bases. The CDR3 sequence: CATRICFEGDYNEQFF. The CDR3 DNA reads as TGTGCCACTCGGATCTGTTTTGAGGGAGATTACAATGAGCAGTTCTTC. Complete variable domain (other parts from reference TRBV19 and TRBJ2-1): DGGITQSPKYLFRKEGQNVTLSCEQNLNHDAMYWYRQDPGQGLRLIYYSQIVNDFQKGDIAEGYSVSREKKESFPLTVTSAQKNPTAFYLCATRICFEGDYNEQFFGPGTRLTVL.

J is TRBJ1-5 and V is TRBV5-1; the D gene is possibly TRBD1 (5 bases). CDR1 SGHRS and CDR2 YFSETQ come from the germline V gene. This CDR3 contains 16 residues. V lost 0 bases and J lost 5, with 15 bases in between. The CDR3 protein is CASSLAPLGPDQPQHF. The CDR3 region has the DNA TGCGCCAGCAGCTTGGCTCCATTGGGGCCTGATCAGCCCCAGCATTTT.

The chain combines TRBV7-2 with TRBJ2-3, with a possible D match to TRBD2 (5 bases). This CDR3 contains 13 residues. V was pared by 7 bases and J by 7 bases, with 15 bases between. CDR1 is SGHTA, CDR2 FQGNSA, per germline. CDR3 bases: TGTGCCAGCACCGCTTCCCCGGGGAATACGCAGTATTTT. It specifies CASTASPGNTQYF.

The V gene is TRBV5-4, the J gene TRBJ2-1; TRBD2 aligns across 14 bases. V trimming: 4 bases; J trimming: 9 bases; junction bases outside the gene matches: 3. CDR3 length: 14 residues. Germline loops: CDR1 SGHNT, CDR2 YYREEE (reference sequence). CDR3 coding DNA: TGTGCCAGCAGCCTAGGACTAGCGGGAGGTGAGCAGTTCTTC. This translates into CASSLGLAGGEQFF.